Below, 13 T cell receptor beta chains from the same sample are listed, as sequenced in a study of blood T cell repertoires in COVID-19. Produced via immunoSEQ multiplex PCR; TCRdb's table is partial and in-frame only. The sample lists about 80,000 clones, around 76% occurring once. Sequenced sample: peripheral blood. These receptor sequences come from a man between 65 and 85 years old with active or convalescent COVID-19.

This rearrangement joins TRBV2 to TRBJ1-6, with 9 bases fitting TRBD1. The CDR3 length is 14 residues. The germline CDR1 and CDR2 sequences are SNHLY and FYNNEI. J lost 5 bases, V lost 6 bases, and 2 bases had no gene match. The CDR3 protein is CASRGQGNNSPLHF. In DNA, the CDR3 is TGTGCCAGCAGGGGACAGGGTAATAATTCACCCCTCCACTTT.

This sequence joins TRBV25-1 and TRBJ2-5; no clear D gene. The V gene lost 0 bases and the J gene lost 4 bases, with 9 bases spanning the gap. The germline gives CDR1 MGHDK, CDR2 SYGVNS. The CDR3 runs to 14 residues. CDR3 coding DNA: TGTGCCAGCAGTGAATATGAGCGATTAGAGACCCAGTACTTC. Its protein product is CASSEYERLETQYF.

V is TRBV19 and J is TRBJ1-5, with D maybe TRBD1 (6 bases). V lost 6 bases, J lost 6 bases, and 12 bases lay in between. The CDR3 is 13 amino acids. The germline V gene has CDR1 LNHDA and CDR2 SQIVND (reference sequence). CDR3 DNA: TGTGCCAGTAGCGAAACAGGGTTTCAGCCCCAGCATTTT. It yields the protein CASSETGFQPQHF.

The CDR3 protein is CASSEPGLAGNEQFF. As DNA, the CDR3 is TGTGCCAGCAGTGAACCGGGACTAGCGGGGAATGAGCAGTTCTTC. The V call is TRBV6-1, the J call TRBJ2-1; 13 bases agree with TRBD2. This CDR3 has 15 amino acids. Germline trimming cut 2 bases from V and 7 bases from J; bases unmatched to any gene: 2. The V gene's germline CDR1 is MNHNS and CDR2 SASEGT.

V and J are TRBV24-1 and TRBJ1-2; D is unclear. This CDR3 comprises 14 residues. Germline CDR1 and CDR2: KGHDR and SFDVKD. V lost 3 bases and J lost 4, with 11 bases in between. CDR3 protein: CATSDAGWSYGYTF. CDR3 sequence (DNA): TGTGCCACCAGTGATGCAGGTTGGTCCTATGGCTACACCTTC.

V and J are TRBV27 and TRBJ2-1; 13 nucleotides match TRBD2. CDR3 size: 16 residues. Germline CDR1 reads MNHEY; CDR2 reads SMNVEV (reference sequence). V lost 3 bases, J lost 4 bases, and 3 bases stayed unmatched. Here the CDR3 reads CASSFTSGGAYNEQFF. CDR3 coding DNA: TGTGCCAGCAGTTTCACTAGCGGGGGGGCTTACAATGAGCAGTTCTTC.

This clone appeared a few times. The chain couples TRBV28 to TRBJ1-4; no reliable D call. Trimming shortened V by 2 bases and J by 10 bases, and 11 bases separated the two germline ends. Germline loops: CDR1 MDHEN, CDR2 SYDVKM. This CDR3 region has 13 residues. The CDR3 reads CASSLTAGVKLFF. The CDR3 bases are TGTGCCAGCAGTTTAACGGCAGGCGTAAAACTGTTTTTT.

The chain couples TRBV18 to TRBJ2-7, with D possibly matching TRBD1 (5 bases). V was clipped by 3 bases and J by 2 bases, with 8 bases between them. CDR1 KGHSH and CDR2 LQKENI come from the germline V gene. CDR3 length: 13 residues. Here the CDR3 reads CASSPDSPYEQYF. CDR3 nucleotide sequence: TGTGCCAGCTCACCTGACAGTCCCTACGAGCAGTACTTC.

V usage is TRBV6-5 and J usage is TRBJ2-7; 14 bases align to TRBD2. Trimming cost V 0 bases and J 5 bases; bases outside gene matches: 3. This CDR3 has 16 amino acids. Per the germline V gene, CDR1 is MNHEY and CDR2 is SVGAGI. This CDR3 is CASSYSGTSGGHEQYF. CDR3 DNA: TGTGCCAGCAGTTACTCTGGGACTAGCGGGGGCCACGAGCAGTACTTC.

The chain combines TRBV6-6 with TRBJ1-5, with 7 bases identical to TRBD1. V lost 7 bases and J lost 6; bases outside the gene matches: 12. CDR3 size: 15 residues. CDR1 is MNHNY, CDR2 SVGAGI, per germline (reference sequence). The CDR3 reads CASNNPTGDRQPQHF. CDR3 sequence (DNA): TGTGCCAGCAATAACCCAACAGGGGACCGTCAGCCCCAGCATTTT.

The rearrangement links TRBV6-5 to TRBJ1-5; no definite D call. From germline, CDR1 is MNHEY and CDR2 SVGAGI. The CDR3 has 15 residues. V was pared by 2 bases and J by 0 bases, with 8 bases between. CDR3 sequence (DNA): TGTGCCAGCAGTTACGCAGGCCATAGCAATCAGCCCCAGCATTTT. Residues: CASSYAGHSNQPQHF.

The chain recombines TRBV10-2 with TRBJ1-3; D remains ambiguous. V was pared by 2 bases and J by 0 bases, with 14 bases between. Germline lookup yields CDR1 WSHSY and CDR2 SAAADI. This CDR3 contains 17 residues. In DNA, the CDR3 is TGCGCCAGCAGTGAGGCCCCCCGAGTCGGCTCTGGAAACACCATATATTTT. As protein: CASSEAPRVGSGNTIYF.

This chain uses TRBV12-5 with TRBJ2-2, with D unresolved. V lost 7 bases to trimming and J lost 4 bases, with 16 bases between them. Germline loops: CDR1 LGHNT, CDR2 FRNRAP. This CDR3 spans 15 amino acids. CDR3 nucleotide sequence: TGTGCTAGTGCCCTCCCGGCAGGAAGCACCGGGGAGCTGTTTTTT. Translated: CASALPAGSTGELFF.